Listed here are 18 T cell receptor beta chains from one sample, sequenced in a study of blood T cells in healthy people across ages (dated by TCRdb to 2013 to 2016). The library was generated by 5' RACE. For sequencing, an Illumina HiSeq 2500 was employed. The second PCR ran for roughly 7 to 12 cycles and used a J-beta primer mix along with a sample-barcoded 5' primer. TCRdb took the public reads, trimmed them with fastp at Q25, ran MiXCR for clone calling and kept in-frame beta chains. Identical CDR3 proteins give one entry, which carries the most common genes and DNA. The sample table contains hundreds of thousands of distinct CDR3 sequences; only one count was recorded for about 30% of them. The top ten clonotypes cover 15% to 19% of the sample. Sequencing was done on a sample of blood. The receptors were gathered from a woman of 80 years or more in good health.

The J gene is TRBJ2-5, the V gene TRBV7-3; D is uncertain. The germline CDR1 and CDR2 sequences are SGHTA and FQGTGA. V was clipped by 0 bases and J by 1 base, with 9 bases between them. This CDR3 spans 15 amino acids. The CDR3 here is CASSLTAQSQETQYF. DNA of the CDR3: TGTGCCAGCAGCTTAACCGCACAGTCCCAAGAGACCCAGTACTTC.

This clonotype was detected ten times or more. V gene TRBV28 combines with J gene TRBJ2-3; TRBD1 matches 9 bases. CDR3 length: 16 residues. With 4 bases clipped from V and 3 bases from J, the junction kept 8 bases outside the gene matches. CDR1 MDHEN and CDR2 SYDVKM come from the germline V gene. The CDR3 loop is CASSSPEDRGTDTQYF. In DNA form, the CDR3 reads TGTGCCAGCAGTTCTCCCGAGGACAGGGGAACAGATACGCAGTATTTT. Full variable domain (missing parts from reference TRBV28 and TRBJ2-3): DVKVTQSSRYLVKRTGEKVFLECVQDMDHENMFWYRQDPGLGLRLIYFSYDVKMKEKGDIPEGYSVSREKKERFSLILESASTNQTSMYLCASSSPEDRGTDTQYFGPGTRLTVL.

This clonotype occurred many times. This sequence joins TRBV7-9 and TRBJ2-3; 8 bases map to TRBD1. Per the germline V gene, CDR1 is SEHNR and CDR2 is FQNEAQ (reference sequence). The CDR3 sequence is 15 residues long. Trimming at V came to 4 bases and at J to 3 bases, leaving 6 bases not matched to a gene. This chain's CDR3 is CASSSTGGQTDTQYF. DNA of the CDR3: TGTGCCAGCAGCTCTACAGGGGGGCAAACAGATACGCAGTATTTT.

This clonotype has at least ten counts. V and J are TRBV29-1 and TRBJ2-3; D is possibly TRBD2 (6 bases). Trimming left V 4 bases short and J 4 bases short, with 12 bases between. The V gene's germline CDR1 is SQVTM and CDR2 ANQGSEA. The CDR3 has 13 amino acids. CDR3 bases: TGCAGCGTTGCTCCGCGGGGCTCAGATACGCAGTATTTT. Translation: CSVAPRGSDTQYF.

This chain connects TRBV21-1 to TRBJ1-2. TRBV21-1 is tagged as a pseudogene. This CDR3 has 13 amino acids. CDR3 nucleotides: TGTGCCAGCAACCCACCCCATCCCTATGGCTACACCTTC. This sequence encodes CASNPPHPYGYTF.

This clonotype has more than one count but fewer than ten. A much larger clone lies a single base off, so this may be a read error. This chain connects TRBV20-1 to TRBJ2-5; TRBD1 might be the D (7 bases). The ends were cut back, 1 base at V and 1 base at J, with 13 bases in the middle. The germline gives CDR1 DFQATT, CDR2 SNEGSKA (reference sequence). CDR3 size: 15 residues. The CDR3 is CSARGRGQPQETQYF. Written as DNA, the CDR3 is TGCAGTGCTAGAGGGAGGGGGCAGCCCCAAGAGACCCAGTACTTC.

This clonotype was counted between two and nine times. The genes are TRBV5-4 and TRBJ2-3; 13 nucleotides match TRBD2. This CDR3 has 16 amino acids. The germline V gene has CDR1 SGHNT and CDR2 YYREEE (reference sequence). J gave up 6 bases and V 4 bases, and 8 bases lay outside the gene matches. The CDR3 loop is CASSLAETSGGDTQYF. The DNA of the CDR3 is TGTGCCAGCAGCCTGGCTGAGACTAGCGGGGGGGATACGCAGTATTTT. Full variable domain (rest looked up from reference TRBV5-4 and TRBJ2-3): ETGVTQSPTHLIKTRGQQVTLRCSSQSGHNTVSWYQQALGQGPQFIFQYYREEENGRGNFPPRFSGLQFPNYSSELNVNALELDDSALYLCASSLAETSGGDTQYFGPGTRLTVL.

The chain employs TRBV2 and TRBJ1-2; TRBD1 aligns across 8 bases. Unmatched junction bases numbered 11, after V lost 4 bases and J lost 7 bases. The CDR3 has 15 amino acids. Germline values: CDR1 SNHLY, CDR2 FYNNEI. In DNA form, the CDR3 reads TGTGCCAGCAGTGGTCGACAGGGGAGGCAGTTTGGCTACACCTTC. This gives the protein CASSGRQGRQFGYTF.

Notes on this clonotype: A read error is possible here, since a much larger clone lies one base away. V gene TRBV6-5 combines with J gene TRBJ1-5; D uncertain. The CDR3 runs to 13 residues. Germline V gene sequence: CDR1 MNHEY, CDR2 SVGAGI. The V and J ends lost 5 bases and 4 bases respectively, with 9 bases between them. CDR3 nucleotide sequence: TGTGCCAGCAGTGAGGGCAAAAATCAGCCCCAGCATTTT. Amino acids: CASSEGKNQPQHF.

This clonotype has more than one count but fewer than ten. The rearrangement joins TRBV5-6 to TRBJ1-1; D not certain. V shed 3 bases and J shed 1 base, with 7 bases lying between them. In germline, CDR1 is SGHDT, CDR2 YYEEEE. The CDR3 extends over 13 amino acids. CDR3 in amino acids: CASSWERNTEAFF. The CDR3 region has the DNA TGTGCCAGCAGCTGGGAAAGGAACACTGAAGCTTTCTTT.

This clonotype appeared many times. CDR3 residues: CSPYRGENEQFF. CDR3 sequence (DNA): TGCAGTCCTTACAGGGGGGAAAATGAGCAGTTCTTC. J is TRBJ2-1 and V is TRBV20-1; 8 positions agree with TRBD1. Germline V gene data show CDR1 as DFQATT and CDR2 as SNEGSKA (reference sequence). J lost 7 bases, V lost 8 bases, and 7 bases had no gene match. The CDR3 covers 12 residues.

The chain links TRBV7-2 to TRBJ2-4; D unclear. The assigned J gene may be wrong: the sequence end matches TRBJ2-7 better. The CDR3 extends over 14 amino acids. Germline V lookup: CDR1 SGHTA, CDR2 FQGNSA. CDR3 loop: CASSPTDSVYEQYF. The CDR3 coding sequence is TGTGCCAGCAGCCCAACAGATTCGGTCTACGAGCAGTACTTC.

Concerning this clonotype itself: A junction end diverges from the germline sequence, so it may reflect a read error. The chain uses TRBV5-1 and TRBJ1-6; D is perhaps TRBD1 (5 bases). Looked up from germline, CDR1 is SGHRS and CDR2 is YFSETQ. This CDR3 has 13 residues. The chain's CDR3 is CASSRDQLSPRHF. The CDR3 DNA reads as TGCGCCAGCAGCCGGGACCAACTTTCACCCCGCCACTTT.

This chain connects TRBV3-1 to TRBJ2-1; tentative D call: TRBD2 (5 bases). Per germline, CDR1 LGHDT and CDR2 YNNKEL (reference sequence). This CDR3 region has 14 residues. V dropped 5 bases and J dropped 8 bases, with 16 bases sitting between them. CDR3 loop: CASSARGDVDEQFF. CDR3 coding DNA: TGTGCCAGCAGCGCCCGGGGAGACGTAGATGAGCAGTTCTTC.

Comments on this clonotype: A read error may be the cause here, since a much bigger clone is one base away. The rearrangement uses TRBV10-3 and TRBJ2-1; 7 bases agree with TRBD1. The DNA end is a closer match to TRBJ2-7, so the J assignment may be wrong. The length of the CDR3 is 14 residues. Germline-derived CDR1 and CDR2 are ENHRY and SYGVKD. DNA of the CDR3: TGTGCCATCAAAAACAGGGGCTCCTACAATGAGCAGTACTTC. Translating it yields CAIKNRGSYNEQYF.

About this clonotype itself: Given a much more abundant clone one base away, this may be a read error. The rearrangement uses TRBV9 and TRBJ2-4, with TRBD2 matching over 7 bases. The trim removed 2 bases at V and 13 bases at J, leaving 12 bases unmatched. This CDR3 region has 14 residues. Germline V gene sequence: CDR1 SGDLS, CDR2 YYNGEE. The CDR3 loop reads CASSVGGSPYGQYF. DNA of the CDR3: TGTGCCAGCAGCGTGGGGGGGTCGCCCTACGGGCAGTACTTC. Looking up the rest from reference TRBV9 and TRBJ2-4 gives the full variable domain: DSGVTQTPKHLITATGQRVTLRCSPRSGDLSVYWYQQSLDQGLQFLIQYYNGEERAKGNILERFSAQQFPDLHSELNLSSLELGDSALYFCASSVGGSPYGQYFGAGTRLSVL.

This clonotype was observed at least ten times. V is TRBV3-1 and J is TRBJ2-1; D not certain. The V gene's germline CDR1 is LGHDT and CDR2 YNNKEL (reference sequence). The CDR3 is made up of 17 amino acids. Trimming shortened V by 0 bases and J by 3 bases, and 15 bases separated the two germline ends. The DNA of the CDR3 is TGTGCCAGCAGCCAAGATCTCCCAGGTGACTTCTACAATGAGCAGTTCTTC. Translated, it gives CASSQDLPGDFYNEQFF.

CDR3 sequence reads: CASSPTWGGTQHF. The CDR3, as DNA: TGCGCCAGCAGCCCAACGTGGGGGGGGACCCAGCATTTT. This sequence joins TRBV5-1 and TRBJ1-5; D is perhaps TRBD1 (5 bases). The germline V gene encodes CDR1 SGHRS and CDR2 YFSETQ. V lost 4 bases and J lost 11, with 16 bases in between. CDR3 length: 13 residues.